This TCR beta chain was recovered during a study of beta chain features in type 1 diabetes. The study, taken as a whole, reports: All four CD4+ subsets from Type 1 diabetes patients carried moderately but significantly shorter TCRB CDR3s.

Investigators reverse transcribed all isolated RNA, so they sequenced expressed TCRB transcripts. Average reads for naive, central memory and regulatory T cell samples were about 3.57 million. TCRdb's copy holds only in-frame clones and misses some; the assay was immunoSEQ multiplex PCR. The data hold about 700,000 clones, with roughly 13% observed a single time. Staining for CD45RO/CCR7/CD25/CD127/CD95/CD27 allowed sorting of CD4+ naive, central memory, regulatory and stem cell-like memory cells. V was pared by 1 base and J by 1 base, with 11 bases between. From germline, CDR1 is ENHRY and CDR2 SYGVKD. This CDR3 comprises 17 residues. This clone was seen only a few times. What it recognizes is unknown.

The receptor was isolated from a man aged 18 to 29 with type 1 diabetes. The sample consisted of naive CD4+ T cells from blood. V is TRBV10-3 and J is TRBJ2-6; tentatively, D is TRBD1 (5 bases). The CDR3 is CAISELKGNSGANVLTF. For the CDR3, the DNA is TGTGCCATCAGTGAGTTAAAGGGGAATTCTGGGGCCAACGTCCTGACTTTC.